This is a list of T cell receptor beta chains from one sample in a study. TCRdb processed the RT-PCR reads anew with MiXCR; each CDR3 protein has one entry. The data hold more than 550,000 distinct CDR3 sequences, with 12% to 15% observed a single time. The sequencing sample was made of memory CD4+ T cells from blood. The receptors originated from a female donor in good health, serving as a healthy control. The CDR3 runs from the conserved cysteine through the conserved F or W. The D gene is left open where the match is weak. A row's size may be missing; if present it is once, few, many or a size class.

few,14,.,TRBJ2-7,TRBV11-2,CASSFRYDRVEQYF,TGTGCCAGCAGCTTTCGATACGATCGCGTCGAGCAGTACTTC
few,15,.,TRBJ2-7,TRBV7-2,CASSLDWRRAYEQYF,TGTGCCAGCAGCTTAGATTGGCGACGGGCCTACGAGCAGTACTTC
many,16,.,TRBJ2-3,TRBV6-5,CASSYSAGQITDTQYF,TGTGCCAGCAGTTACTCCGCGGGACAGATCACAGATACGCAGTATTTT
.,12,.,TRBJ2-1,TRBV28,CASTYRVGEQFF,TGTGCCAGCACTTACAGGGTCGGGGAGCAGTTCTTC
few,15,.,TRBJ2-2,TRBV10-3,CAISEDSFNTGELFF,TGTGCCATCAGTGAGGACAGTTTTAACACCGGGGAGCTGTTTTTT
.,16,.,TRBJ2-7,TRBV21-1,CASSPSGQYLGYEQYF,TGTGCCAGCAGTCCTTCCGGGCAGTACCTGGGCTACGAGCAGTACTTC
.,14,.,TRBJ2-3,TRBV10-3,CAISETQGGNTQYF,TGTGCCATCAGTGAAACCCAGGGAGGCAATACGCAGTATTTT
.,12,.,TRBJ2-1,TRBV20-1,CAPKGPQNEQFF,TGCGCCCCCAAGGGCCCCCAGAATGAGCAGTTCTTC
.,12,.,TRBJ2-3,TRBV20-1,CSARVRTDTQYF,TGCAGTGCTAGAGTCCGCACAGATACGCAGTATTTT
many,11,.,TRBJ2-1,TRBV29-1,CSVAVTNEQFF,TGCAGCGTTGCGGTCACCAATGAGCAGTTCTTC
.,16,.,TRBJ2-2,TRBV3-1,CASSPWGVTNTGELFF,TGTGCCAGCAGCCCGTGGGGGGTAACGAACACCGGGGAGCTGTTTTTT
.,15,.,TRBJ2-3,TRBV7-9,CASSQPTGPTDTQYF,TGTGCCAGCAGCCAACCGACAGGCCCGACAGATACGCAGTATTTT
many,16,.,TRBJ2-2,TRBV20-1,CSASLRGVVGTGELFF,TGCAGTGCTAGTTTGAGGGGGGTCGTGGGCACCGGGGAGCTGTTTTTT
.,18,.,TRBJ2-7,TRBV7-2,CASSLEGPGPLSSYEQYF,TGTGCCAGCAGTTTAGAGGGCCCGGGACCCCTTAGCTCCTACGAGCAGTACTTC
many,14,TRBD1,TRBJ1-1,TRBV5-1,CASSRDSENTEAFF,TGCGCCAGCAGTCGGGACAGCGAAAACACTGAAGCTTTCTTT
.,16,TRBD1,TRBJ2-7,TRBV7-9,CASSALGQGSYYEQYF,TGTGCCAGCAGCGCACTGGGACAGGGGTCCTACTACGAGCAGTACTTC
.,15,TRBD1,TRBJ1-1,TRBV5-1,CASSLADRGGTEAFF,TGCGCCAGCAGCTTGGCCGACAGGGGTGGCACTGAAGCTTTCTTT
.,13,.,TRBJ1-1,TRBV12-3/TRBV12-4,CASSLGDFAEAFF,TGTGCCAGCAGTTTAGGGGACTTTGCCGAAGCTTTCTTT
few,16,TRBD1,TRBJ1-2,TRBV2,CASSEISTGDNYGYTF,TGTGCCAGCAGTGAAATAAGCACAGGGGATAACTATGGCTACACCTTC
.,15,.,TRBJ1-6,TRBV18,CASSPPGGPNSPLHF,TGTGCCAGCTCACCACCGGGCGGTCCCAATTCACCCCTCCACTTT
.,14,.,TRBJ2-7,TRBV28,CASRRGPGINEQYF,TGTGCCAGCAGACGAGGTCCGGGTATCAACGAGCAGTACTTC
many,15,.,TRBJ1-5,TRBV6-5,CATRPLGYSNQPQHF,TGTGCCACCAGACCCCTGGGGTATAGCAATCAGCCCCAGCATTTT
.,15,.,TRBJ1-1,TRBV18,CASSPLVDLNTEAFF,TGTGCCAGCTCACCATTGGTCGATCTGAACACTGAAGCTTTCTTT
.,15,.,TRBJ1-2,TRBV3-1,CASSPGTSSAYGYTF,TGTGCCAGCAGCCCCGGGACAAGCTCAGCCTATGGCTACACCTTC